Below are 21 T cell receptor beta chains sequenced from a single sample in a study of OX40 agonist ivuxolimab in advanced cancers. Measured with immunoSEQ multiplex PCR; TCRdb has only the in-frame clones, and not every one. The sample gives about 53,000 clones, around 91% of which show up once; approximately 11% is in the top ten. The input for sequencing was CD4+ or CD8+ T cells sorted from blood, taken in a trial of the OX40 agonist ivuxolimab. These receptor sequences come from an adult with an advanced solid tumor such as melanoma, head and neck, liver or kidney cancer.

The chain has TRBV29-1 and TRBJ2-2; no definite D call. The ends were cut back, 4 bases at V and 6 bases at J, with 12 bases in the middle. The V gene's germline CDR1 is SQVTM and CDR2 ANQGSEA. The CDR3 totals 13 residues. This CDR3 is CSVGPTPSGELFF. The CDR3 nucleotides are TGCAGCGTTGGACCCACTCCCTCCGGGGAGCTGTTTTTT.

This chain uses TRBV5-4 with TRBJ2-6; 12 bases line up with TRBD1. Germline V gives CDR1 SGHNT, CDR2 YYREEE (reference sequence). Trimming cost V 4 bases and J 2 bases; bases outside gene matches: 4. CDR3 size: 17 residues. Written as DNA, the CDR3 is TGTGCCAGCAGCCTGGGGGACAGGGGGCCTGGGGCCAACGTCCTGACTTTC. Translating gives CASSLGDRGPGANVLTF.

On this clone: The sample contains more than one DNA sequence encoding this CDR3. The chain couples TRBV28 to TRBJ2-3; D is unclear. The V gene lost 3 bases and the J gene lost 3 bases, with 4 bases spanning the gap. This CDR3 contains 12 residues. Germline V lookup: CDR1 MDHEN, CDR2 SYDVKM. The CDR3 region has the DNA TGTGCCAGCAGTTTGAGAACAGATACGCAGTATTTT. Its translation is CASSLRTDTQYF.

The chain links TRBV9 to TRBJ1-3; perhaps TRBD1 as D (6 bases). Trimming removed 1 base at V and 0 bases at J, with 14 bases between. Germline loops: CDR1 SGDLS, CDR2 YYNGEE. CDR3 length: 17 amino acids. In DNA, the CDR3 is TGTGCCAGCAGCGTAAACCAGGGGCCGCTCTCTGGAAACACCATATATTTT. Its translation: CASSVNQGPLSGNTIYF.

The V call is TRBV2, the J call TRBJ2-7; D could derive from TRBD1 or TRBD2 (5 bases each). The CDR3 is 14 residues long. CDR1 is SNHLY and CDR2 is FYNNEI in the germline V gene. Trimming cost V 6 bases and J 3 bases, with 15 bases left between them. The CDR3 DNA follows: TGTGCCAGCAGCCTCGGGACGGGTAACTACGAGCAGTACTTC. Protein sequence: CASSLGTGNYEQYF.

The chain recombines TRBV19 with TRBJ1-4, with D possibly being TRBD1 (6 bases). Trimming removed 4 bases at V and 8 bases at J, with 17 bases between. Per the germline V gene, CDR1 is LNHDA and CDR2 is SQIVND (reference sequence). CDR3 length: 15 amino acids. The CDR3 reads CASSTSGVRGEKLFF. The CDR3 coding sequence is TGTGCCAGTAGTACCTCAGGGGTGAGAGGCGAAAAACTGTTTTTT. The full variable domain, completed using reference TRBV19 and TRBJ1-4, is DGGITQSPKYLFRKEGQNVTLSCEQNLNHDAMYWYRQDPGQGLRLIYYSQIVNDFQKGDIAEGYSVSREKKESFPLTVTSAQKNPTAFYLCASSTSGVRGEKLFFGSGTQLSVL.

The chain joins TRBV19 to TRBJ1-1; 8 nucleotides align to TRBD1. Germline values: CDR1 LNHDA, CDR2 SQIVND (reference sequence). The junction had 8 bases not matched to a gene; V was cut back by 2 bases and J by 0 bases. CDR3 size: 17 residues. Written as DNA, the CDR3 is TGTGCCAGTAGTATACGACAGGGGCGCACCGTGAACACTGAAGCTTTCTTT. It encodes CASSIRQGRTVNTEAFF.

The chain employs TRBV5-1 and TRBJ2-7; 7 bases match TRBD1. V trimming: 0 bases; J trimming: 9 bases; junction bases outside the gene matches: 12. CDR1 and CDR2 from the germline V gene are SGHRS and YFSETQ. This CDR3 comprises 15 residues. The CDR3 sequence is CASSLEGASLPGQYF. In DNA form, the CDR3 reads TGCGCCAGCAGCTTGGAGGGGGCATCCCTCCCAGGGCAGTACTTC.

The chain joins TRBV7-9 to TRBJ1-5; D perhaps matches TRBD1 (6 bases). Trimming took off 5 bases at V and 7 bases at J, with 12 bases between the two ends. Germline loops: CDR1 SEHNR, CDR2 FQNEAQ (reference sequence). The CDR3 consists of 13 residues. The CDR3 region has the DNA TGTGCCAGCAGCATAGGGACAAACCAGCCCCAGCATTTT. Protein sequence: CASSIGTNQPQHF. Filled out from reference TRBV7-9 and TRBJ1-5, the complete variable domain reads DTGVSQNPRHKITKRGQNVTFRCDPISEHNRLYWYRQTLGQGPEFLTYFQNEAQLEKSRLLSDRFSAERPKGSFSTLEIQRTEQGDSAMYLCASSIGTNQPQHFGDGTRLSIL.

This rearrangement joins TRBV27 to TRBJ2-6; 7 bases line up with TRBD1. Germline V gene sequence: CDR1 MNHEY, CDR2 SMNVEV (reference sequence). J was trimmed by 0 bases and V by 6 bases; bases with no gene match: 11. The CDR3 extends over 18 amino acids. This chain's CDR3 is CASRRKARDSSGANVLTF. CDR3 in DNA: TGTGCCAGCAGGAGAAAGGCCCGGGACAGCTCTGGGGCCAACGTCCTGACTTTC.

The V and J genes are TRBV5-1 and TRBJ2-7; 8 bases line up with TRBD2. The length of the CDR3 is 14 residues. Per the germline V gene, CDR1 is SGHRS and CDR2 is YFSETQ. V shed 2 bases and J 0 bases; nucleotides not matched to a gene: 1. DNA of the CDR3: TGCGCCAGCAGCTTAGGGACTAGCTCCTACGAGCAGTACTTC. This gives the protein CASSLGTSSYEQYF.

The V gene is TRBV19, the J gene TRBJ2-7, with TRBD2 matching 10 bases. The CDR3 totals 16 residues. CDR1 and CDR2 from the germline V gene are LNHDA and SQIVND (reference sequence). J lost 3 bases, V lost 4 bases, and 9 bases had no gene match. DNA of the CDR3: TGTGCCAGTAGTACCCCCCGGACTAGCGGAGGCTACGAGCAGTACTTC. As protein: CASSTPRTSGGYEQYF.

The V and J genes are TRBV7-9 and TRBJ1-3; D ambiguous. CDR1 is SEHNR, CDR2 FQNEAQ, per germline (reference sequence). V lost 5 bases and J lost 0, with 14 bases in between. This CDR3 is 16 amino acids long. The CDR3 spells CASSAIGLFSGNTIYF. CDR3 sequence (DNA): TGTGCCAGCAGCGCCATAGGCTTATTCTCTGGAAACACCATATATTTT.

The rearrangement joins TRBV28 to TRBJ2-1, with 9 bases fitting TRBD1. This CDR3 has 16 amino acids. V trimming: 1 base; J trimming: 4 bases; junction bases outside the gene matches: 5. Germline-derived CDR1 and CDR2 are MDHEN and SYDVKM. The CDR3 DNA follows: TGTGCCAGCAGTTTATCCGGGACAGGGTTATACAATGAGCAGTTCTTC. Translation gives CASSLSGTGLYNEQFF.

For this clone: Because the CDR3's place on the DNA is in doubt, the DNA is left out and the CDR3 is given as listed by TCRdb. This chain connects TRBV28 to TRBJ2-3; the table's D call of TRBD2 was not tested on the DNA. The CDR3 is 16 residues long, ends included. CDR1 MDHEN and CDR2 SYDVKM come from the germline V gene. CDR3 in amino acids: CASSSSDSPGTDTQYF.

The chain links TRBV19 to TRBJ1-4, with a weak D call TRBD1 (5 bases). Trimming left V 0 bases short and J 5 bases short, with 10 bases between. Germline V gives CDR1 LNHDA, CDR2 SQIVND (reference sequence). This CDR3 has 15 residues. This chain's CDR3 is CASSIEGAGNEKLFF. CDR3 coding DNA: TGTGCCAGTAGTATAGAAGGGGCGGGGAATGAAAAACTGTTTTTT.

The chain joins TRBV18 to TRBJ2-5; the D is unclear. Between the trimmed V and J ends, which lost 3 bases and 5 bases, there was a span of 13 bases. Per the germline V gene, CDR1 is KGHSH and CDR2 is LQKENI. The CDR3 is 14 amino acids. This CDR3 reads CASSPPGRAETQYF. In DNA, the CDR3 is TGTGCCAGCTCACCGCCAGGAAGGGCCGAGACCCAGTACTTC. Supplemented by reference TRBV18 and TRBJ2-5, the full variable domain reads NAGVMQNPRHLVRRRGQEARLRCSPMKGHSHVYWYRQLPEEGLKFMVYLQKENIIDESGMPKERFSAEFPKEGPSILRIQQVVRGDSAAYFCASSPPGRAETQYFGPGTRLLVL.

This clone was recorded only once. The V and J genes are TRBV6-1 and TRBJ1-1, with D uncertain. Germline V gene sequence: CDR1 MNHNS, CDR2 SASEGT. V shed 4 bases and J shed 1 base, with 13 bases lying between them. The CDR3 extends over 15 amino acids. CDR3 protein: CASSGPVQENTEAFF. CDR3 sequence (DNA): TGTGCCAGCAGTGGCCCCGTGCAGGAGAACACTGAAGCTTTCTTT.

V and J are TRBV30 and TRBJ1-3, with 10 bases lining up with TRBD1. This CDR3 region has 13 residues. After removal of 5 bases from V and 3 bases from J, the junction contained 1 base not matched to a gene. Germline lookup yields CDR1 GTSNPN and CDR2 SVGIG (reference sequence). The chain's CDR3 is CAWDRGRGNTIYF. The CDR3, as DNA: TGTGCCTGGGACAGGGGGCGTGGAAACACCATATATTTT.

Points on this clone: Compared with germline, one end of the junction differs, possibly owing to a read error. This same CDR3 is encoded by further DNA sequences in the sample. The chain uses TRBV2 and TRBJ2-7, with D maybe TRBD2 (5 bases). The CDR3 extends over 14 amino acids. Germline CDR1 reads SNHLY; CDR2 reads FYNNEI. The CDR3: CASSEREQIYEQYF. Written as DNA, the CDR3 is TGTGCCAGTAGTGAGAGGGAGCAGATCTACGAGCAGTACTTC.

The genes are TRBV9 and TRBJ2-7; 8 bases match TRBD1. CDR1 is SGDLS and CDR2 is YYNGEE in the germline V gene. V gave up 0 bases and J gave up 3 bases; unmatched junction bases: 8. The CDR3 has 16 residues. Here the CDR3 DNA reads TGTGCCAGCAGCGTAGGTCCGGCAGGGGGCATCTACGAGCAGTACTTC. Amino acids: CASSVGPAGGIYEQYF.